This entry concerns a single TCR beta chain. What it binds is unknown. TCRdb re-analyzed the PCR reads using MiXCR. The table lists 20,000 to 25,000 clones, about 30% of them singletons. Thyroid surgery was performed in patients who had received no treatment beforehand. The sample is drawn from a study of metastatic and nonmetastatic thyroid tumors. Study in general: The authors compared repertoires across blood and tumor or nodule tissue from malignant and benign thyroid patients. Findings and caveats of the study: When malignant thyroid tumors were compared with benign nodules, TCR beta diversity was reportedly significantly higher in the malignant tumors. This held in both blood and tumor samples.

V gave up 7 bases and J gave up 6 bases, with 15 bases separating them. Looked up from germline, CDR1 is LNHDA and CDR2 is SQIVND (reference sequence). This CDR3 has 14 residues. The receptor was isolated from a female donor with papillary thyroid cancer or a benign thyroid nodule (not recorded which). Some clones in this sample may be carry-over from other donors' samples. The material sequenced was tumor tissue. The chain joins TRBV19 to TRBJ2-2; a possible D gene is TRBD1 (6 bases). CDR3 sequence reads: CASITGLSPGELFF. For the CDR3, the DNA is TGTGCCAGTATCACAGGGTTAAGCCCCGGGGAGCTGTTTTTT.